This TCR beta chain was sequenced during a study of T cell responses to AZD1222 COVID-19 vaccine. Germline lookup yields CDR1 SNHLY and CDR2 FYNNEI. The ends were cut back, 9 bases at V and 0 bases at J, with 12 bases in the middle. The CDR3 consists of 14 residues. The protocol was immunoSEQ multiplex PCR, while the TCRdb copy is restricted to in-frame clones and leaves out a portion. The sample carries roughly 150,000 clones, around 90% recorded once. The count of this clone is one. Antigen: not known. Study conclusions and caveats: A mostly white British donor set with more females was recruited, and clonal diversity was possibly underestimated.

The specimen comprised peripheral blood, sampled 28 days after the second AZD1222 dose. The V and J genes are TRBV2 and TRBJ1-3, with no clear D. This TCR derives from an adult who received the AZD1222 COVID-19 vaccine. The CDR3 sequence is CASMPGHSGNTIYF. In DNA, the CDR3 is TGTGCCAGTATGCCAGGCCACTCTGGAAACACCATATATTTT.